The next 29 T cell receptor beta chains were all read from a single sample in a study of human T cells and chemical hapten exposure. The time point was: patch test 3, about 24 weeks after DPC sensitization. Stated treatment: therapeutic diphenylcyclopropenone sensitization with weekly scalp DPC. TCRdb re-called the RACE reads through MiXCR, storing one row per CDR3 protein. The table shows roughly 60,000 distinct CDR3 sequences, with around 12% occurring only once. Sequences were derived from whole blood, sampled in connection with sensitization to the hapten diphenylcyclopropenone (DPC). These receptors all come from a man younger than 40 with alopecia areata. Some clones in this sample may be carry-over from other donors' samples.

This clonotype was found a few times. The chain couples TRBV11-2 to TRBJ2-7, with a possible D match to TRBD2 (7 bases). V was clipped by 5 bases and J by 2 bases, with 16 bases between them. This CDR3 is built from 15 residues. Per the germline V gene, CDR1 is SGHAT and CDR2 is FQNNGV. CDR3 residues: CASSRSQGGTYEQYF. CDR3 nucleotide sequence: TGTGCCAGCAGCCGTTCACAGGGAGGGACCTACGAGCAGTACTTC.

The V and J genes are TRBV20-1 and TRBJ2-7; TRBD1 agrees at 9 bases. The germline V gene has CDR1 DFQATT and CDR2 SNEGSKA (reference sequence). Unmatched junction bases numbered 12, after V lost 5 bases and J lost 7 bases. CDR3 length: 14 amino acids. CDR3 amino acids: CSAETRTGVQEQYF. As DNA, the CDR3 is TGCAGTGCTGAAACCCGGACAGGGGTCCAGGAGCAGTACTTC.

This clonotype was counted once. A much larger clone is a single base away; this may be a read error. This chain uses TRBV24-1 with TRBJ2-7; TRBD2 might be the D (5 bases). Trimming took 7 bases from V and 0 from J, leaving 24 bases between them. Germline assignment: CDR1 KGHDR and CDR2 SFDVKD. This CDR3 is 18 amino acids long. The CDR3 reads CATRRTPRVMRVSYEQYF. CDR3 bases: TGTGCCACCAGACGGACCCCACGTGTCATGCGGGTCTCCTACGAGCAGTACTTC.

This clonotype was observed a handful of times. The gene calls are TRBV29-1 and TRBJ2-3, with TRBD2 matching 8 bases. Germline V gene lookup returns CDR1 SQVTM and CDR2 ANQGSEA. CDR3 length: 13 amino acids. Germline trimming cut 2 bases from V and 7 bases from J; bases unmatched to any gene: 5. CDR3 coding DNA: TGCAGCGTTGAAAGCGGGGGCCCACATACGCAGTATTTT. Protein: CSVESGGPHTQYF.

A remark on this clonotype: Germline is not matched at one junction end, which may reflect a read error. The chain is built from TRBV12-3 or TRBV12-4 and TRBJ2-3; D is uncertain. This CDR3 has 15 residues. CDR3 sequence (DNA): TGTGCCAGCAGTTTTAGGACCCCGAAAACAGATGCGCAGTATTTT. Translating it yields CASSFRTPKTDAQYF.

The chain has TRBV27 and TRBJ2-7, with D maybe TRBD1 (6 bases). Germline V gene sequence: CDR1 MNHEY, CDR2 SMNVEV (reference sequence). Deletions cut 2 bases from V and 6 bases from J, with 20 bases between. The CDR3 is made up of 16 amino acids. CDR3 sequence reads: CASSLRDTADGCEQYF. Here the CDR3 DNA reads TGTGCCAGCAGTTTAAGGGACACCGCGGACGGGTGCGAGCAGTACTTC.

The chain couples TRBV11-2 to TRBJ1-2; 12 bases map to TRBD1. This CDR3 spans 15 amino acids. Germline V CDR1 and CDR2: SGHAT, FQNNGV. V trimming: 4 bases; J trimming: 7 bases; junction bases outside the gene matches: 7. CDR3 sequence reads: CASSWGQGAIGGYTF. As DNA, the CDR3 is TGTGCCAGCAGCTGGGGACAGGGGGCGATTGGTGGCTACACCTTC.

The table lists this clonotype with many counts. This sequence joins TRBV28 and TRBJ2-7; perhaps D is TRBD1 or TRBD2 (6 bases each). From germline, CDR1 is MDHEN and CDR2 SYDVKM. The CDR3 extends over 13 amino acids. V was shortened by 11 bases and J by 3 bases, with 17 bases between the two germline ends. As DNA, the CDR3 is TGTGCCTCGGAGGGGACATCGGACTACGAGCAGTACTTC. This sequence encodes CASEGTSDYEQYF.

This clonotype was counted many times. V and J are TRBV15 and TRBJ2-7; D is possibly TRBD2 (6 bases). V gave up 2 bases and J gave up 0 bases, with 8 bases separating them. The length of the CDR3 is 14 residues. Germline-derived CDR1 and CDR2 are LNHNV and YYDKDF (reference sequence). Here the CDR3 reads CATSRLASSYEQYF. DNA for the CDR3: TGTGCCACCAGCAGACTAGCGAGCTCCTACGAGCAGTACTTC. Using reference TRBV15 and TRBJ2-7 for the parts outside the CDR3, the full variable domain is DAMVIQNPRYQVTQFGKPVTLSCSQTLNHNVMYWYQQKSSQAPKLLFHYYDKDFNNEADTPDNFQSRRPNTSFCFLDIRSPGLGDTAMYLCATSRLASSYEQYFGPGTRLTVT.

This clonotype turned up a few times. The chain has TRBV7-3 and TRBJ1-1, with 8 bases that match TRBD1. Looked up from germline, CDR1 is SGHTA and CDR2 is FQGTGA. The V gene end was trimmed by 4 bases and the J gene end by 5 bases; junction bases not matched to a gene: 12. This CDR3 has 16 residues. The DNA of the CDR3 is TGTGCCAGCAGCTCATCCTCAGGGGGCGCGAGGACTGAAGCTTTCTTT. Translating gives CASSSSSGGARTEAFF.

This clonotype occurred a few times. The chain couples TRBV5-1 to TRBJ2-5; TRBD1 aligns across 10 bases. V lost 5 bases and J lost 5; bases outside the gene matches: 15. The length of the CDR3 is 17 residues. CDR1 SGHRS and CDR2 YFSETQ come from the germline V gene. The CDR3 coding sequence is TGCGCCAGCAGACCCGGACCACTGGGACAGGGGCAGGAGACCCAGTACTTC. The encoded protein is CASRPGPLGQGQETQYF.

This clonotype occurred many times. The chain links TRBV3-1 to TRBJ1-5; D gene unclear. From germline, CDR1 is LGHDT and CDR2 YNNKEL (reference sequence). The CDR3 contains 12 residues. Trimming removed 1 base at V and 7 bases at J, with 5 bases between. In nucleotides, the CDR3 is TGTGCCAGCAGCCAAGGGGTCCAGCCCCAGCATTTT. It yields the protein CASSQGVQPQHF.

The chain employs TRBV6-5 and TRBJ2-6, with D possibly matching TRBD1 (6 bases). The CDR3 contains 18 residues. Germline V gene lookup returns CDR1 MNHEY and CDR2 SVGAGI. V was pared by 0 bases and J by 2 bases, with 14 bases between. CDR3 sequence reads: CASSYSGARVAGANVLTF. CDR3 sequence (DNA): TGTGCCAGCAGTTACTCGGGGGCGCGCGTTGCTGGGGCCAACGTCCTGACTTTC.

This clonotype was observed at least ten times. The chain couples TRBV2 to TRBJ2-7; a weak D match, TRBD1 (6 bases). V lost 10 bases to trimming and J lost 1 base, with 14 bases between them. The length of the CDR3 is 13 residues. Germline CDR1 reads SNHLY; CDR2 reads FYNNEI. Here the CDR3 reads CATTTGGSYEQYF. In DNA form, the CDR3 reads TGTGCCACCACGACAGGAGGATCCTACGAGCAGTACTTC.

In this sample, this clonotype turned up many times. V usage is TRBV30 and J usage is TRBJ1-2; D is unresolved. The ends were cut back, 5 bases at V and 0 bases at J, with 1 base in the middle. This CDR3 has 10 residues. Germline-derived CDR1 and CDR2 are GTSNPN and SVGIG (reference sequence). Here the CDR3 DNA reads TGTGCCTGGGCTAACTATGGCTACACCTTC. This gives the protein CAWANYGYTF.

This clonotype was seen a few times. This chain joins TRBV20-1 and TRBJ2-7; the match to TRBD2 covers 10 bases. With V trimmed by 5 bases and J by 2 bases, 9 bases remained unmatched. Germline-derived CDR1 and CDR2 are DFQATT and SNEGSKA (reference sequence). The CDR3 loop spans 15 amino acids. The CDR3 reads CSAGRKLAGPYEQYF. CDR3 bases: TGCAGTGCTGGGAGAAAACTAGCGGGGCCCTACGAGCAGTACTTC.

In its sample, this clonotype was seen many times. The rearrangement joins TRBV24-1 to TRBJ2-3, with D possibly matching TRBD2 (6 bases). Trimming took 3 bases from V and 7 from J, leaving 13 bases between them. CDR3 size: 14 residues. Germline lookup yields CDR1 KGHDR and CDR2 SFDVKD. The CDR3 region is CATSDTQRGNTQYF. CDR3 in DNA: TGTGCCACCAGTGATACGCAACGCGGGAATACGCAGTATTTT.

This clonotype has just a few counts. This chain links TRBV4-1 with TRBJ1-3; tentatively, D is TRBD1 (6 bases). Germline lookup yields CDR1 MGHRA and CDR2 YSYEKL. The CDR3 extends over 16 amino acids. V lost 2 bases, J lost 0 bases, and 11 bases lay in between. The CDR3 spells CASSQPRQDSGNTIYF. CDR3 in DNA: TGCGCCAGCAGCCAACCCAGACAGGACTCTGGAAACACCATATATTTT.

A few counts support this clonotype. The chain recombines TRBV28 with TRBJ2-4; perhaps TRBD1 as D (6 bases). The germline V and J ends were trimmed by 3 bases and 11 bases, with 14 bases remaining between them. The CDR3 covers 13 residues. Germline CDR1 is MDHEN and CDR2 is SYDVKM. The CDR3 sequence: CASSFAGVQVQYF. CDR3 nucleotides: TGTGCCAGCAGTTTTGCAGGGGTCCAGGTTCAGTACTTC.

This chain joins TRBV19 and TRBJ2-5, with D maybe TRBD2 (5 bases). V was clipped by 5 bases and J by 2 bases, with 18 bases between them. Germline V gene sequence: CDR1 LNHDA, CDR2 SQIVND (reference sequence). This CDR3 contains 16 residues. DNA of the CDR3: TGTGCCAGTAGTCCGGGCGGGCATCCTGTACAAGAGACCCAGTACTTC. This translates into CASSPGGHPVQETQYF.

This clonotype has only a few counts. The J gene is TRBJ2-7, the V gene TRBV20-1; the D is unclear. CDR3 length equals 12 residues. Trimming shortened V by 3 bases and J by 4 bases, and 10 bases separated the two germline ends. Germline CDR1 and CDR2: DFQATT and SNEGSKA (reference sequence). CDR3 residues: CSASRDRYEQYF. The CDR3 DNA reads TGCAGTGCTAGTAGGGATCGTTACGAGCAGTACTTC.

CDR3 in DNA: TGTGCCAGCAGTTACTCGAGCTACAATCAGCCCCAGCATTTT. It is translated as CASSYSSYNQPQHF. J is TRBJ1-5 and V is TRBV6-8, with D unclear. The CDR3 extends over 14 amino acids. Per germline, CDR1 MNHGY and CDR2 SAAAGT. V was pared by 0 bases and J by 3 bases, with 6 bases between.

In its sample, this clonotype was seen many times. The CDR3 here is CSARLGTVTEAFF. CDR3 DNA sequence: TGCAGTGCCCGACTAGGGACAGTCACTGAAGCTTTCTTT. The chain joins TRBV20-1 to TRBJ1-1; 7 nucleotides line up with TRBD1. CDR3 length: 13 residues. V lost 6 bases, J lost 4 bases, and 8 bases stayed unmatched. Germline CDR1 reads DFQATT; CDR2 reads SNEGSKA (reference sequence).

This clonotype was counted at least ten times. The J gene is TRBJ1-1, the V gene TRBV18; D is unclear. This CDR3 contains 13 residues. Trimming pared 1 base from V and 1 base from J, leaving 4 bases between. Germline values: CDR1 KGHSH, CDR2 LQKENI. As DNA, the CDR3 is TGTGCCAGCTCACCACAAGCGAACACTGAAGCTTTCTTT. It encodes CASSPQANTEAFF.

This clonotype was counted ten times or more. The chain has TRBV27 and TRBJ2-1, with D hard to call. The CDR3 spans 14 residues. Germline-derived CDR1 and CDR2 are MNHEY and SMNVEV (reference sequence). V shed 6 bases and J shed 8 bases, with 17 bases lying between them. The CDR3 DNA reads TGTGCCAGCAGCCCAATAGGTCGAGGCCATGAGCAGTTCTTC. Translating gives CASSPIGRGHEQFF.

The gene calls are TRBV30 and TRBJ1-4; D ambiguous. The CDR3 consists of 10 residues. V lost 1 base and J 10 bases, leaving 4 bases between the germline ends. Germline V gene data show CDR1 as GTSNPN and CDR2 as SVGIG (reference sequence). CDR3 bases: TGTGCCTGGAGTGGGCCAAAACTGTTTTTT. Protein product: CAWSGPKLFF.

This clonotype is labeled as medium-sized (0.01 to 0.1%). J is TRBJ2-3 and V is TRBV20-1; D is perhaps TRBD1 or TRBD2 (6 bases each). Trimming removed 2 bases at V and 1 base at J, with 13 bases between. The germline V gene encodes CDR1 DFQATT and CDR2 SNEGSKA (reference sequence). The CDR3 covers 15 residues. The CDR3 region has the DNA TGCAGTGCTAGAAATCCGGGGGCCCGCACAGATACGCAGTATTTT. Its protein product is CSARNPGARTDTQYF.

This clonotype was counted a few times. V gene TRBV12-3 or TRBV12-4 combines with J gene TRBJ1-2; D may be TRBD1 (5 bases). The CDR3 totals 14 residues. V was shortened by 5 bases and J by 0 bases, with 10 bases between the two germline ends. CDR3 protein: CASSLTVANYGYTF. The CDR3, as DNA: TGTGCCAGCAGTCTGACAGTTGCTAACTATGGCTACACCTTC.

This clonotype was recorded only once. The chain recombines TRBV3-1 with TRBJ1-1, with D tentatively TRBD1 (5 bases). V gave up 0 bases and J gave up 0 bases, with 11 bases separating them. The CDR3 has 16 residues. Germline V CDR1 and CDR2: LGHDT, YNNKEL (reference sequence). CDR3 DNA sequence: TGTGCCAGCAGCCAAGATGGGGCGGGGATGAACACTGAAGCTTTCTTT. This sequence encodes CASSQDGAGMNTEAFF.